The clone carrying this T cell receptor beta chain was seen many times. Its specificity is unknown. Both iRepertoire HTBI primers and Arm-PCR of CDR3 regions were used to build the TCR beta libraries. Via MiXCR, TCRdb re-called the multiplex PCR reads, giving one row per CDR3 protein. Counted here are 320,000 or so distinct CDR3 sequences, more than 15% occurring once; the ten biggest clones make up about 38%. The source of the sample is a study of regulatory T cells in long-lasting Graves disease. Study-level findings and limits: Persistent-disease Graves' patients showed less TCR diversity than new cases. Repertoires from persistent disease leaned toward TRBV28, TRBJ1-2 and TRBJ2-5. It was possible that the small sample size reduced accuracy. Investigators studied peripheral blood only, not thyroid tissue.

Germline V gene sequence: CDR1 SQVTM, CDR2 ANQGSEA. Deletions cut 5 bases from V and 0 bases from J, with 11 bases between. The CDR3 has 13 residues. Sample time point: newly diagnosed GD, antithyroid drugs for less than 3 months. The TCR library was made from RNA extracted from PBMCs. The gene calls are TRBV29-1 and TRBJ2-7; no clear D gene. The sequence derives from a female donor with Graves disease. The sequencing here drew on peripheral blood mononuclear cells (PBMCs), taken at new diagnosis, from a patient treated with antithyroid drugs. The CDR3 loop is CSVMLVPSYEQYF. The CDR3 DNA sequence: TGCAGCGTTATGTTGGTACCCTCCTACGAGCAGTACTTC.